These T cell receptor beta chains were read from a single sample in a study of shared clonotypes between healthy human individuals. Some clones are missing from TCRdb's copy, which holds only in-frame ones; the method was immunoSEQ multiplex PCR. The sample yields 2.5 million or so clones, approximately 92% seen once. Sequenced sample: naive CD4+ T cells sorted from blood. All receptors come from a young man in good health. Each CDR3 is given with its conserved first and last residue. A D gene is named only where the DNA matches it firmly. Clone size, where shown, is once, few, many, or a class for clones that have expanded.

NA,TRBD1,TRBV5-4,TRBJ2-7,CATSGTEPYEQYF,TGTGCCACCTCCGGGACAGAACCTTACGAGCAGTACTTC
once,NA,TRBV6-1,TRBJ2-4,CASSGAAQGKNIQYF,TGTGCCAGCAGTGGAGCCGCTCAGGGCAAAAACATTCAGTACTTC
NA,NA,TRBV5-8,TRBJ1-1,CASRGQLNTEAFF,TGTGCCAGCAGGGGGCAACTGAACACTGAAGCTTTCTTT
few,NA,TRBV5-1,TRBJ2-7,CASSLNTYEQYF,TGCGCCAGCAGCTTGAACACCTACGAGCAGTACTTC
NA,NA,TRBV2,TRBJ2-2,CASSVYTGELFF,TGTGCCAGCAGTGTGTACACCGGGGAGCTGTTTTTT
NA,TRBD2,TRBV10-3,TRBJ2-3,CAISATSGGTTDTQYF,TGTGCCATCAGTGCGACTAGCGGGGGGACCACAGATACGCAGTATTTT
NA,NA,TRBV7-2,TRBJ2-1,CASSRLPRLEAEQFF,TGTGCCAGCAGCCGATTGCCCCGGTTAGAGGCTGAGCAGTTCTTC
NA,NA,TRBV10-3,TRBJ1-1,CAISDPGQVVNTEAFF,TGTGCCATCAGTGACCCCGGGCAGGTTGTGAACACTGAAGCTTTCTTT
NA,NA,TRBV9,TRBJ2-2,CASSVRADITGELFF,TGTGCCAGCAGCGTAAGGGCTGACATCACCGGGGAGCTGTTTTTT
NA,TRBD1,TRBV7-2,TRBJ2-1,CASSLSRDRLSNEQFF,TGTGCCAGCAGCTTATCCCGGGACAGGTTATCAAATGAGCAGTTCTTC
NA,TRBD1,TRBV10-3,TRBJ2-5,CATRQGPMLGQQETQYF,TGTGCCACCCGACAGGGCCCTATGTTGGGTCAACAAGAGACCCAGTACTTC
NA,NA,TRBV2,TRBJ2-5,CASSEQGPQETQYF,TGTGCCAGCAGTGAACAGGGCCCCCAAGAGACCCAGTACTTC
NA,TRBD2,TRBV9,TRBJ2-7,CASSRGGSGYEQYF,TGTGCCAGCAGCCGGGGGGGTAGCGGCTACGAGCAGTACTTC
few,TRBD1,TRBV9,TRBJ1-1,CASSAQGTGTEAFF,TGTGCCAGCAGCGCACAGGGGACGGGGACTGAAGCTTTCTTT
once,NA,TRBV6-1,TRBJ1-4,CASSEARNSNNEKLFF,TGTGCCAGCAGTGAAGCGCGGAACAGCAATAATGAAAAACTGTTTTTT
once,TRBD2,TRBV5-1,TRBJ2-5,CASSLPGGRGETQYF,TGCGCCAGCAGCCTCCCCGGAGGGAGGGGAGAGACCCAGTACTTC
NA,NA,TRBV5-1,TRBJ2-5,CASSFPGEETQYF,TGCGCCAGCAGCTTCCCGGGAGAAGAGACCCAGTACTTC
NA,TRBD2,TRBV10-3,TRBJ2-1,CAISSSGGYNEQFF,TGTGCCATCAGTTCCAGCGGGGGCTACAATGAGCAGTTCTTC
NA,NA,TRBV28,TRBJ2-1,CAGRKREPGGVENEQFF,TGTGCCGGGAGGAAACGTGAGCCCGGTGGGGTAGAAAATGAGCAGTTCTTC
NA,NA,TRBV2,TRBJ1-3,CASSVETPASGNTIYF,TGTGCCAGCAGTGTTGAGACCCCAGCCTCTGGAAACACCATATATTTT
NA,NA,TRBV21-1,TRBJ2-7,CASSSRQAGTNSYEQYF,TGTGCCAGCAGCTCCCGTCAGGCCGGGACTAACTCCTACGAGCAGTACTTC
once,NA,TRBV7-2,TRBJ2-4,CASSFRGQLAKNIQYF,TGTGCCAGCAGCTTCCGGGGACAACTAGCCAAAAACATTCAGTACTTC
NA,TRBD1,TRBV6-6,TRBJ2-5,CASSATGTGQETQYF,TGTGCCAGCAGTGCAACCGGGACAGGCCAAGAGACCCAGTACTTC